This TCR beta chain emerged from a study of shared clonotypes between healthy human individuals. Findings and caveats of the study: Sorted-subset samples were not fully sequenced, rarefaction indicated. Generation probabilities were higher for clonotypes shared across all four sorted-subset donors than for unshared ones. Clonotype sharing across a few donors was observed for roughly 5% of naive CD4 clonotypes.

V was pared by 3 bases and J by 5 bases, with 4 bases of the junction left unmatched. The CDR3 consists of 15 residues. Germline lookup yields CDR1 SGHAT and CDR2 FQNNGV. Naive CD8 cells were CD45RO-negative, positively selected for CCR7, excluding terminally differentiated effector memory CD45RA+ cells. Measured with immunoSEQ multiplex PCR; TCRdb has only the in-frame clones, and not every one. The table lists hundreds of thousands of clones, around 96% of them singletons. Regarding this clone: The antigen is unknown.

The chain has TRBV11-2 and TRBJ2-3, with 11 bases matching TRBD2. The source of this sequence is a woman between 25 and 40 years old in good health. The sample was naive CD8+ T cells sorted from blood. The CDR3 coding sequence is TGTGCCAGCAGCTTGGGTGGGACTAGCGGAGATACGCAGTATTTT. This codes for CASSLGGTSGDTQYF.